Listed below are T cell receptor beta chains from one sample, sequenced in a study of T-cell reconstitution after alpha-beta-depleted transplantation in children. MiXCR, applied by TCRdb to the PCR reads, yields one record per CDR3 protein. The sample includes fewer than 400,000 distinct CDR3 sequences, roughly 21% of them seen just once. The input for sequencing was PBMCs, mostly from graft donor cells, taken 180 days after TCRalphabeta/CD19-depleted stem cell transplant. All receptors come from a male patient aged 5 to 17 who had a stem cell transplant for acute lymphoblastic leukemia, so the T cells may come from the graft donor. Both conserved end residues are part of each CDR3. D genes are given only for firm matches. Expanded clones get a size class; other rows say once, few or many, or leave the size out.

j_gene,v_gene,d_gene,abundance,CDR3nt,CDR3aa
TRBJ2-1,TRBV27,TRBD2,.,TGTGCCAGCACTAGACTAGCGGAGTTGTACTCCTACAATGAGCAGTTCTTC,CASTRLAELYSYNEQFF
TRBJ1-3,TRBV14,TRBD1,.,TGTGCCAGCAGCCCCCAGGGGGCAAGAAACACCATATATTTT,CASSPQGARNTIYF
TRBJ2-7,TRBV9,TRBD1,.,TGTGCCAGCAGCGGAGGACAGGGTCCCTACGAGCAGTACTTC,CASSGGQGPYEQYF
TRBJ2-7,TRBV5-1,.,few,TGCGCCAGCAGCTTGGTTCAGTCCTACGAGCAGTACTTC,CASSLVQSYEQYF
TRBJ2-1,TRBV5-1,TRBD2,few,TGCGCCAGCAGTTCCGGGACTAGCGGCTTCTACAATGAGCAGTTCTTC,CASSSGTSGFYNEQFF
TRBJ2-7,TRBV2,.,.,TGTGCCAGCAGTGAAGGCGGATCCACCTACGAGCAGTACTTC,CASSEGGSTYEQYF
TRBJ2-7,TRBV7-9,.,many,TGTGCCAGCAGCGCATCCTACGAGCAGTACTTC,CASSASYEQYF
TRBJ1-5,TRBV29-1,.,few,TGCAGCGTTGCAGACGGGAACCAGCCCCAGCATTTT,CSVADGNQPQHF
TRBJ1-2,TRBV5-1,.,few,TGCGCCAGCAGTAGGCGGACCAACTATGGCTACACCTTC,CASSRRTNYGYTF
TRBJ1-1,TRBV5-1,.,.,TGCGCCAGCAGCTTTTCACAGGGCCTCGGGGGACCTGAAGCTTTCTTT,CASSFSQGLGGPEAFF
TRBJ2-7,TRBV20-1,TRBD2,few,TGCAGTGCTAGTTCCGCGGGAGGCTACGAGCAGTACTTC,CSASSAGGYEQYF
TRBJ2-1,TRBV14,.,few,TGTGCCAGCAGCCCCGATCTAGTCCGCCCTGAGCAGTTCTTC,CASSPDLVRPEQFF
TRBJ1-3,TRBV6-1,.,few,TGTGCCAGCAATGACGGAAGCTCTGGAAACACCATATATTTT,CASNDGSSGNTIYF
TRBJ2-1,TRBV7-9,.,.,TGTGCCAGCAGCTCGATTAGTCGGGATAATATCTTC,CASSSISRDNIF
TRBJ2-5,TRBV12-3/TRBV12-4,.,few,TGTGCCAGCAACTCACAGGGAAATGGAGGGACCCAGTACTTC,CASNSQGNGGTQYF
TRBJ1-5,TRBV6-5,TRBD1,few,TGTGCCAGCAGTTACGCCCGACAGGGTGGCCAGCCCCAGCATTTT,CASSYARQGGQPQHF
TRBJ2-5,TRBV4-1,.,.,TGCGCCAGCAGCCAAGAGGTCCGGGACGGAGAGACCCAGTACTTC,CASSQEVRDGETQYF
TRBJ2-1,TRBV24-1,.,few,TGTGCCACCGGAAGTCCTACCGGGACACCATACAATGAGCAGTTCTTC,CATGSPTGTPYNEQFF
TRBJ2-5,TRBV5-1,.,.,TGCGCCAGCAGCCGACTAGGGGCCCTCCAAGAGACCCAGTACTTC,CASSRLGALQETQYF
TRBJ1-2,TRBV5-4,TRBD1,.,TGTGCCAGCAGCCGATCCGGACAGGTGTACGGCTACACCTTC,CASSRSGQVYGYTF
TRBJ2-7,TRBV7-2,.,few,TGTGCCAGCAACCTCCTTACAAAGCGGATTGACGAGCAGTACTTC,CASNLLTKRIDEQYF
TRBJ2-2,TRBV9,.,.,TGTGCCAGCAGCTTCAGGGGGGGGCACACCGGGGAGCTGTTTTTT,CASSFRGGHTGELFF
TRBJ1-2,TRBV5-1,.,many,TGCGCCAGCAGCTTAGCTGATTCGAACTATGGCTACACCTTC,CASSLADSNYGYTF
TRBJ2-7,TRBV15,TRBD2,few,TGTGCCACCAGCAGAGCGGGAGGCCACTCCTACGAGCAGTACTTC,CATSRAGGHSYEQYF
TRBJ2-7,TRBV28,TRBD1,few,TGTGCCAGCAGTCTTCACCGGGACAGGCTCTTGGGGGGCTACTACGAGCAGTACTTC,CASSLHRDRLLGGYYEQYF
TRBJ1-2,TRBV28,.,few,TGTGCCAGCAGTTTCCCAGCTCTGGGCTATGGCTACACCTTC,CASSFPALGYGYTF
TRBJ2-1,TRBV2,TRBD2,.,TGTGCCAGCAGGGAACAGGGACTAGCGGGTACCAATGAGCAGTTCTTC,CASREQGLAGTNEQFF
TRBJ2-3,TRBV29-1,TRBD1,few,TGCAGCGTTTCTGGACAGGGGGCTGTAGATACGCAGTATTTT,CSVSGQGAVDTQYF
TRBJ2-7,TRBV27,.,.,TGTGCCAGCAGGGGGGGAAGGGCTAGCTTAAAGCTCTTAATATCCTACGAGCAGTACTTC,CASRGGRASLKLLISYEQYF
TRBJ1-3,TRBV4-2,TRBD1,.,TGTGCCAGCAGCCTAACAGGGGGCCCTGGAAACACCATACATTTT,CASSLTGGPGNTIHF
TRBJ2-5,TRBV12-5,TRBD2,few,TGTGCTAGTGGTCAGAAAGGAAGGACTAGATCTACCATGACCCAGTACTTC,CASGQKGRTRSTMTQYF
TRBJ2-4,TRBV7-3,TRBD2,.,TGTGCCAGCAGCCCTACTAGCGGGAGGGTTGGAAACATTCAGTACTTC,CASSPTSGRVGNIQYF
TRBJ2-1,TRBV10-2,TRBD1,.,TGCGCCAGCAGTGCGAGACAGGGGAACTACAATGAGCAGTTCTTC,CASSARQGNYNEQFF
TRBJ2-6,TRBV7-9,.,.,TGTTCCAGCAGCTTTCTTGGCGAGCCTGGGGCCAACGACCTGACTTTC,CSSSFLGEPGANDLTF
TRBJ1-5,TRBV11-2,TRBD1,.,TGTGCCAGCAGGGGACAGGGGGTACCCAATTATAGCAATCAGCCCCAGCATTTT,CASRGQGVPNYSNQPQHF
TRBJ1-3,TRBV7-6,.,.,TGTGCCAGCAGCTTTGGAGAATCTGGAAACACCATATATTTT,CASSFGESGNTIYF
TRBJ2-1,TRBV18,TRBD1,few,TGTGCCAGCTCACTTACCGGGACAGGGGCATATGAGCAGTTCTTC,CASSLTGTGAYEQFF
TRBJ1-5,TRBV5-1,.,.,TGCGCCAGCAGCTTGGGGGCTCGGGGGGCAGATCAGCCCCAGCATTTT,CASSLGARGADQPQHF
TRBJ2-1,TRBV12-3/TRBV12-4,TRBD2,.,TGTGCCAGCAGTTTAAAGGCCCGGGGACTAGCGGGAGGGCCCAGCGTCTACAATGAGCAGTTCTTC,CASSLKARGLAGGPSVYNEQFF
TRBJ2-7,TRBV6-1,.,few,TGTGCCAGCAGAACCGGGACCCCACCTCGGCGGGAGCAGTACTTC,CASRTGTPPRREQYF
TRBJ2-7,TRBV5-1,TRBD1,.,TGCGCCAGCAGCTTGGCCAGTGGGACAGGGATCTCCTACGAGCAGTACTTC,CASSLASGTGISYEQYF
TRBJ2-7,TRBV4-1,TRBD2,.,TGCGCCAGCAGCAAACTAGCGGTGATTCCCTACGAGCAGTACTTC,CASSKLAVIPYEQYF
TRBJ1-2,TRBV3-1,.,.,TGTGCCAGCAGCCAAGAAAGTGGGGGCGGCTATGGCTACACCTTC,CASSQESGGGYGYTF
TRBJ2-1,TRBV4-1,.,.,TGCGCCAGCAGCCAAGATCAGAGGACGGTCTCCTACAATGAGCAGTTCTTC,CASSQDQRTVSYNEQFF
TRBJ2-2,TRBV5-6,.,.,TGTGCCAGCAGCTTAGAATGGGAAACAGGGATAGACACCGGGGAGCTGTTTTTT,CASSLEWETGIDTGELFF
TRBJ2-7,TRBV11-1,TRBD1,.,TGTGCCAGCAGCTTATCGCCCCTCCTAAGGGACAGGGCCTACGAGCAGTACTTC,CASSLSPLLRDRAYEQYF
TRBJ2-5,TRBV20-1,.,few,TGCAGTGCTACCGGGACTCTAGAAGAGACCCAGTACTTC,CSATGTLEETQYF
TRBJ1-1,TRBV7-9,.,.,TGTGCCAGCAGCCCCGGGACATCGGAAGCTTTCTTT,CASSPGTSEAFF
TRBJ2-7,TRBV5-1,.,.,TGCGCCAGCAGCCCGGGCTCGCAGTTTGTCGACGGGGAGCAGTACTTC,CASSPGSQFVDGEQYF
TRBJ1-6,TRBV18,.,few,TGTGCCAGCTCACCTGAAGGGTGGATCTATTCACCCCTCCACTTT,CASSPEGWIYSPLHF
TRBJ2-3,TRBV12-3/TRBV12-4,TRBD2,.,TGTGCCAGCAGAGCCCGGGGGGTCACAGATACGCAGTATTTT,CASRARGVTDTQYF
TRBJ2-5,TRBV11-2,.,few,TGTGCCAGCAGCTCTGGGCAGGGTCTGGAGACCCAGTACTTC,CASSSGQGLETQYF
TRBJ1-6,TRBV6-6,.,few,TGTGCCACAGACACCTATAATTCACCCCTCCACTTT,CATDTYNSPLHF
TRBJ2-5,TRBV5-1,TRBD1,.,TGCGCCAGCAGCGCTGCACAGGGGGCCAGATTGAGGGAGACCCAGTACTTC,CASSAAQGARLRETQYF